This T cell receptor (beta chain) was retrieved from a study of T cell changes during pregnancy in multiple sclerosis (dated by TCRdb to the late 2010s). Context from the whole study: The study looked at changes in the T cell repertoire across pregnancy in women with multiple sclerosis.

As concerns this clone: Its antigen is not yet known. No base quality values were provided; no much bigger clone lies one nucleotide off.

The receptor library was made with the immunoSEQ multiplex PCR assay. The source is immuneACCESS, and TCRdb retained only in-frame sequences with V and J called. Part of the clones is not carried over; for the studies checked, unresolved V genes explain less than half of this, and the remainder is unexplained. The sample contains about 36,000 clones, about 92% of them found a single time. The ten most abundant clones make up approximately 0.38% of the sample. Sequences ENHRY (CDR1) and SYGVKD (CDR2) are obtained from the germline V gene. The CDR3 spans 12 residues, from the cysteine through the phenylalanine. Only CDR3 DNA remains: 36 bases, in frame from the first base. V trim: 6 bases; J trim: 7 bases; unmatched bases: 3.

This specimen consisted of CD4+ T cells from peripheral blood mononuclear cells, obtained in the first trimester of pregnancy. This chain is built from TRBV10-3 and TRBJ2-1; TRBD1 matches 7 bases in the middle. The sequence came from a female donor with multiple sclerosis, enrolled in a pregnancy study. The nucleotide sequence is given as TGTGCCATCAGCATACAGGGGAATGAGCAGTTCTTC. The resulting protein is CAISIQGNEQFF.